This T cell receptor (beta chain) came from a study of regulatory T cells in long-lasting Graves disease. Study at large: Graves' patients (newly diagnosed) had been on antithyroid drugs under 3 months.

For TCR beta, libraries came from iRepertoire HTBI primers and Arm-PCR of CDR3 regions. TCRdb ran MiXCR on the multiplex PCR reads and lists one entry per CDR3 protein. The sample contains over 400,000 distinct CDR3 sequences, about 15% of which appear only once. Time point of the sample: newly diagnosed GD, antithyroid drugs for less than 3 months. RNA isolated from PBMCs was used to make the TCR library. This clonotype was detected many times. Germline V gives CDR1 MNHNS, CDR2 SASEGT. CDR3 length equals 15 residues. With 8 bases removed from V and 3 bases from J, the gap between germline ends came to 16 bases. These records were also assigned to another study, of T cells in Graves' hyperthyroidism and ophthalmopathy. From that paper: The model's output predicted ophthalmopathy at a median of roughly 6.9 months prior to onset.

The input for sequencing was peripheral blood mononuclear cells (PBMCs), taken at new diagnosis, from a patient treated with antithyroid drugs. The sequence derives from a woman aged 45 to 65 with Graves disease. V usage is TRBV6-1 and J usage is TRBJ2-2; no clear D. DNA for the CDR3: TGTGCCAGCGGGTGGGGTCCGGGCGACACCGGGGAGCTGTTTTTT. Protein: CASGWGPGDTGELFF.